This is a list of T cell receptor beta chains from one sample in a study of identical twins. One entry per CDR3 protein, called by TCRdb with MiXCR from the 5' RACE reads. The data contain hundreds of thousands of distinct CDR3 sequences, approximately 9% of them singletons. These data are also associated with another study on yellow fever vaccine responses in identical twins.

Sequencing used PBMCs. The source of these receptors is a woman aged 18-29 years in good health. Both conserved end residues are trimmed from each CDR3. D genes are given only for firm matches. Not every row has a clone size; where given, it reads once, few, many or a size class.

d_gene,v_gene,j_gene,abundance,CDR3aa
-,TRBV20-1,TRBJ2-1,-,SARRLGWNNEQF
TRBD2,TRBV12-3/TRBV12-4,TRBJ2-1,few,ASNPGLAKVNEQF
-,TRBV11-2,TRBJ1-2,-,ASAHPGYT
-,TRBV6-1,TRBJ1-2,few,ASSLFGEDGYT
-,TRBV10-3,TRBJ2-1,many,AIRRTGSQVDEQF
TRBD2,TRBV27,TRBJ2-7,many,ASSNIAGGRREQY
TRBD2,TRBV20-1,TRBJ2-1,many,SATRLAGGSLDEQF
-,TRBV28,TRBJ2-1,-,ASSFYASTPTVDNEQF
-,TRBV5-1,TRBJ1-4,many,ASSPDRRSGEKLF
TRBD2,TRBV20-1,TRBJ2-3,-,SAKGLAGGPDTQY
-,TRBV11-2,TRBJ1-2,few,ASSLVGTSNYGYT
-,TRBV19,TRBJ2-3,few,ASSKGGPDTQY
TRBD2,TRBV6-5,TRBJ2-1,-,ASSYPNTGTRTNEQL
-,TRBV12-3/TRBV12-4,TRBJ1-6,-,ASSFIAQPLH
-,TRBV5-1,TRBJ2-1,-,ASSLRDGLYNEQF
TRBD1,TRBV6-2/TRBV6-3,TRBJ2-3,-,ASRFGQGIGTDTQY
TRBD2,TRBV27,TRBJ2-1,few,ASTETGGAYNEQF
-,TRBV6-1,TRBJ1-1,few,ASSAWTENTEAF
TRBD2,TRBV15,TRBJ2-3,-,ATSTGTSARDTHY
TRBD2,TRBV2,TRBJ2-2,few,ASSHSSGRSTGELF
-,TRBV25-1,TRBJ2-7,few,ASAAFEVGGYEQY
TRBD1,TRBV6-1,TRBJ2-1,few,ASRHRGENEQF